The rows below give T cell receptor beta chains drawn from one sample of a study of cytomegalovirus exposure and HLA in healthy donors. The repertoire was sequenced with immunoSEQ multiplex PCR; TCRdb's copy has only in-frame clones and lacks some. The repertoire holds under 200,000 clones, with approximately 82% as singletons. Sample: PBMCs. These receptors came from a woman younger than 35 in good health and CMV-seronegative. Both conserved end residues are part of each CDR3. A D gene is named only where the DNA matches it firmly. Only part of the rows carry a size: once, few, many, or a class if the clone is expanded.

j_gene,d_gene,v_gene,abundance,CDR3nt,CDR3aa
TRBJ2-2,-,TRBV4-2,-,TGTGCCAGCAGCCAAGAAGATAGCGGAGAAGGGGAGCTGTTTTTT,CASSQEDSGEGELFF
TRBJ2-2,TRBD1,TRBV28,-,TGTGCCAGCAGTTTAATCCTCGGGACAGGGAAGACCGGGGAGCTGTTTTTT,CASSLILGTGKTGELFF
TRBJ2-1,TRBD2,TRBV28,-,TGTGCCAGCAGTACTAGCGGTTCCTACAATGAGCAGTTCTTC,CASSTSGSYNEQFF
TRBJ2-1,-,TRBV30,-,TGTGCCTGGAGTGTACCCCCAGCGTCAGACTACAATGAGCAGTTCTTC,CAWSVPPASDYNEQFF
TRBJ2-7,TRBD2,TRBV7-8,-,TGTGCCATCCGGGGGGGGCAGAACGAGCAGTACTTC,CAIRGGQNEQYF
TRBJ1-3,TRBD1,TRBV9,-,TGTGCCAGCAGCCTGCCCCGCGGGACAGGGAAGACGGGACTCTCTGGAAACACCATATATTTT,CASSLPRGTGKTGLSGNTIYF
TRBJ1-1,-,TRBV21-1,-,TGTGCCAGCAGCGGAGTCACCCCCGCGAACACTGAAGCTTTCTTT,CASSGVTPANTEAFF
TRBJ2-5,TRBD2,TRBV6-6,-,TGTGCCAGCAGGAGGACTAGCGGGAAAGAGACCCAGTACTTC,CASRRTSGKETQYF
TRBJ1-1,-,TRBV28,-,TGTGCCAGCAGTGACCAGGGGCCCGGGGAGAGGACTGAAGCTTTCTTT,CASSDQGPGERTEAFF
TRBJ1-5,-,TRBV28,-,TGTGCCAGCAGTTCTCCGGGACTCCGCCGGACCCAGCATTTT,CASSSPGLRRTQHF
TRBJ1-1,-,TRBV10-1,-,TGCGCCAGCAGTGAAGGGAGCACTGAAGCTTTCTTT,CASSEGSTEAFF
TRBJ2-7,TRBD2,TRBV6-5,-,TGTGCCAGCAGTTCTTCCGGGACTAGCGGCGAGCAGTACTTC,CASSSSGTSGEQYF
TRBJ1-5,TRBD1,TRBV6-5,-,TGTGCCAGCAGTTTTACAGGGGGAGACCAGCCCCAGCATTTT,CASSFTGGDQPQHF
TRBJ2-7,-,TRBV19,-,TGTGCCAGTATGGGCAGGAACTTAGGCGAGCAGTACTTC,CASMGRNLGEQYF
TRBJ1-2,TRBD1,TRBV2,once,TGTGCCAGCAGTGGGGTGGGTAGGACAGGGCGGCGCGATGGCTACACCTTC,CASSGVGRTGRRDGYTF
TRBJ2-2,-,TRBV19,-,TGTGCCAGTAGTATTCCAGGGGCCCTGAACACCGGGGAGCTGTTTTTT,CASSIPGALNTGELFF
TRBJ2-1,-,TRBV5-1,once,TGCGCCAGCAACTTAGAGAATGAGCAGTTCTTC,CASNLENEQFF
TRBJ2-7,-,TRBV5-1,few,TGCGCCAGCAGCCTCGATATTGGGCCCGAGCAGTACTTC,CASSLDIGPEQYF
TRBJ2-3,-,TRBV6-5,-,TGTGCCAGCAGTTATACAGGGCACACAGATACGCAGTATTTT,CASSYTGHTDTQYF
TRBJ2-1,-,TRBV4-1,once,TGCGCCAGCAGCCCCCGGTTGGTACCTGCCTACAATGAGCAGTTCTTC,CASSPRLVPAYNEQFF
TRBJ2-7,TRBD2,TRBV6-5,once,TGTGCCAGCAGTTACTCGTTAGGAGCGGGAGAAGACGAGCAGTACTTC,CASSYSLGAGEDEQYF
TRBJ2-3,-,TRBV11-3,-,TGTGCCAGCAGCTCTGGTAGCGGCACAGATACGCAGTATTTT,CASSSGSGTDTQYF
TRBJ2-1,TRBD2,TRBV11-3,-,TGTGCCAGCAGCTTAGGACTAGCGGGAGACAATGAGCAGTTCTTC,CASSLGLAGDNEQFF
TRBJ1-2,-,TRBV7-9,-,TGTGCCAGCAGCTATGGACAGAACTATGGCTACACCTTC,CASSYGQNYGYTF
TRBJ2-2,-,TRBV30,-,TGTGCCTGCCCGCGGGGAGTAGTAACCGGGGAGCTGTTTTTT,CACPRGVVTGELFF
TRBJ2-1,-,TRBV5-1,once,TGCGCCAGCAGCTCGGACACCTATAATGAGCAGTTCTTC,CASSSDTYNEQFF
TRBJ2-3,TRBD2,TRBV4-3,few,TGCGCCAGCAGCCACTCCAAGGCGGGAGACACAGATACGCAGTATTTT,CASSHSKAGDTDTQYF
TRBJ2-4,TRBD2,TRBV19,-,TGTGCCAGTAGTATAGATCAAGACAGCGGGAGGGCCAAAAACATTCAGTACTTC,CASSIDQDSGRAKNIQYF
TRBJ1-6,TRBD1,TRBV7-8,-,TGTGCCAGCAGCGCTGACAGGGTTAGCAATTCACCCCTCCACTTT,CASSADRVSNSPLHF
TRBJ2-1,-,TRBV19,-,TGTGCCAGCAGACAGTCCTACAATGAGCAGTTCTTC,CASRQSYNEQFF
TRBJ2-7,-,TRBV6-1,-,TGTGCCAGCAGTGATACTAATAGAGGGCCGCGAGAGGAGCAGTACTTC,CASSDTNRGPREEQYF
TRBJ1-5,-,TRBV6-5,-,TGTGCCAGCAGCCCATTGGGGAGGAGCAATCAGCCCCAGCATTTT,CASSPLGRSNQPQHF
TRBJ1-5,-,TRBV30,once,TGTGCCTGGAAACCAGGAGGAGGGTATAGCAATCAGCCCCAGCATTTT,CAWKPGGGYSNQPQHF
TRBJ2-2,TRBD1,TRBV12-5,-,TGTGCTAGTGGTTTACGGACAGGGGGCACCGGGGAGCTGTTTTTT,CASGLRTGGTGELFF
TRBJ2-7,-,TRBV27,few,TGTGCCAGCAGTCCGACCTTTGACATCGGCTCCTACGAGCAGTACTTC,CASSPTFDIGSYEQYF
TRBJ2-1,-,TRBV18,-,TGTGCCAGCTCACGGCAGGGTGGCGATGAGCAGTTCTTC,CASSRQGGDEQFF
TRBJ2-3,-,TRBV7-9,-,TGTGCCAGCAGCTTAACGTCGGTAGATACGCAGTATTTT,CASSLTSVDTQYF
TRBJ2-2,TRBD2,TRBV19,-,TGTGCCAGCAAAGCGGGAGTTATGGACGGGGAGCTGTTTTTT,CASKAGVMDGELFF
TRBJ2-3,TRBD2,TRBV4-3,-,TGCGCCAGCAGCCAAGCCCCCAGCGGGGGCCCAGATACGCAGTATTTT,CASSQAPSGGPDTQYF
TRBJ2-3,-,TRBV4-3,-,TGCGCCAGCAGCCAAGATCTTATAACAGATACGCAGTATTTT,CASSQDLITDTQYF
TRBJ2-3,-,TRBV6-1,-,TGTGCCAGCAGTGGACCGGGAAGCCCAACAGATACGCAGTATTTT,CASSGPGSPTDTQYF
TRBJ1-1,TRBD1,TRBV4-3,-,TGCGCCAGCAGCCGAACAGGGGGCAGGTGGGTGAACACTGAAGCTTTCTTT,CASSRTGGRWVNTEAFF
TRBJ2-2,-,TRBV7-6,-,TGTGCCAGCAGCCTGGGACAGAACACCGGGGAGCTGTTTTTT,CASSLGQNTGELFF
TRBJ1-6,TRBD1,TRBV9,once,TGTGCCAGCAGCCCGTGGACAGGGGAAGGATCACCCCTCCACTTT,CASSPWTGEGSPLHF
TRBJ1-2,-,TRBV30,-,TGTGCCTGGAGTAAAACTCTCTATGGCTACACCTTC,CAWSKTLYGYTF
TRBJ1-5,-,TRBV13,-,TGTGCCAGCAGCCTACGACAGACTAGCAATCAGCCCCAGCATTTT,CASSLRQTSNQPQHF